One sample yielded the 17 T cell receptor beta chains listed below, sequenced in a study of early T cells in non-severe SARS-CoV-2 infection. Via MiXCR, TCRdb re-called the 5' RACE reads, giving one row per CDR3 protein. Of about 31,000 distinct CDR3 sequences detected, 4.5% to 6% appear once; the ten largest clones hold about a fifth. Input material: whole blood. These receptors all stem from an adult who was a healthcare worker with PCR-confirmed SARS-CoV-2 infection or an uninfected control (not recorded which).

This clonotype appeared a few times. This sequence joins TRBV3-1 and TRBJ2-1; no definite D call. The germline V gene has CDR1 LGHDT and CDR2 YNNKEL (reference sequence). Between the trimmed V and J ends, which lost 4 bases and 6 bases, there was a span of 10 bases. This CDR3 has 13 residues. This chain's CDR3 is CASSRAIGNEQFF. The CDR3 nucleotides read TGTGCCAGCAGCCGCGCCATCGGCAATGAGCAGTTCTTC.

The table lists this clonotype with a few counts. The CDR3 here is CASSPPGVRGEQYF. The CDR3 DNA follows: TGTGCCAGCTCACCTCCGGGGGTCCGAGGCGAGCAGTACTTC. V usage is TRBV18 and J usage is TRBJ2-7; TRBD2 is a possible D gene (6 bases). The CDR3 spans 14 residues. V lost 3 bases and J 6 bases, leaving 15 bases between the germline ends. Germline CDR1 reads KGHSH; CDR2 reads LQKENI.

This clonotype has more than one count but fewer than ten. CDR3 sequence: CASSSSRDRNYEQYF. The CDR3 DNA follows: TGTGCCAGCAGTAGCTCTCGGGACAGAAACTACGAGCAGTACTTC. The chain carries TRBV12-3 or TRBV12-4 and TRBJ2-7, with 7 bases matching TRBD1. The V segment lost 5 bases and the J segment 3 bases; nucleotides outside the gene matches: 10. The CDR3 is made up of 15 amino acids.

This clonotype has only a few counts. The rearrangement links TRBV7-2 to TRBJ2-1; 7 bases map to TRBD2. Germline V gene lookup returns CDR1 SGHTA and CDR2 FQGNSA. The V and J ends lost 4 bases and 7 bases, in that order; junction bases with no gene match: 10. CDR3 length: 15 amino acids. The CDR3, as DNA: TGTGCCAGCAGCTCCCCGGGCGGGAGAGTTAATGAGCAGTTCTTC. It encodes CASSSPGGRVNEQFF.

This clonotype occurred many times. This chain joins TRBV27 and TRBJ1-6; TRBD1 might be the D (5 bases). V shed 5 bases and J shed 7 bases, with 6 bases lying between them. Germline V gene data show CDR1 as MNHEY and CDR2 as SMNVEV (reference sequence). The CDR3 loop spans 12 amino acids. The CDR3 reads CASSDRNSPLHF. The DNA for the CDR3 is TGTGCCAGCAGTGACAGAAATTCACCCCTCCACTTT.

This clonotype appeared many times. The chain couples TRBV10-1 to TRBJ2-1; 10 nucleotides align to TRBD2. This CDR3 region has 15 residues. The V gene end was trimmed by 2 bases and the J gene end by 10 bases; junction bases not matched to a gene: 8. Per germline, CDR1 WNHNN and CDR2 SYGVQD (reference sequence). This chain's CDR3 is CASSEKLAGQKEQFF. CDR3 sequence (DNA): TGCGCCAGCAGTGAGAAACTAGCGGGACAGAAAGAGCAGTTCTTC.

V gene TRBV27 combines with J gene TRBJ1-2, with a weak D call TRBD1 (6 bases). The CDR3 is made up of 15 amino acids. Germline lookup yields CDR1 MNHEY and CDR2 SMNVEV (reference sequence). V lost 4 bases and J lost 4, with 16 bases in between. The CDR3 protein is CASSSPSDSIYGYTF. CDR3 DNA sequence: TGTGCCAGCAGTTCACCCTCGGACAGTATCTATGGCTACACCTTC.

This clonotype was seen at least ten times. CDR3 sequence: CATSRDRDSWGEQYF. The DNA of the CDR3 is TGTGCCACCAGCAGAGATCGGGACAGCTGGGGCGAGCAGTACTTC. The chain links TRBV15 to TRBJ2-7; 7 positions match TRBD1. CDR1 is LNHNV and CDR2 is YYDKDF in the germline V gene (reference sequence). The CDR3 spans 15 residues. Unmatched junction bases numbered 8, after V lost 0 bases and J lost 6 bases.

This clonotype has a handful of counts. The chain couples TRBV30 to TRBJ2-7; D is unclear. V was shortened by 2 bases and J by 2 bases, with 7 bases between the two germline ends. CDR1 is GTSNPN and CDR2 is SVGIG in the germline V gene (reference sequence). The CDR3 spans 12 residues. The CDR3 nucleotides read TGTGCCTGGAGTAAGGCCGCCTACGAGCAGTACTTC. Its protein is CAWSKAAYEQYF.

This clonotype came up many times. This chain connects TRBV20-1 to TRBJ2-4, with a possible D match to TRBD1 (7 bases). The ends were cut back, 5 bases at V and 8 bases at J, with 19 bases in the middle. The CDR3 is 14 residues long. In germline, CDR1 is DFQATT, CDR2 SNEGSKA (reference sequence). The CDR3 DNA follows: TGCAGTGCTGGAGGGGGACAGCCAAACGACATTCAGTACTTC. Translating gives CSAGGGQPNDIQYF.

This clonotype was recorded at least ten times. The rearrangement links TRBV20-1 to TRBJ1-4; no reliable D call. The germline V gene encodes CDR1 DFQATT and CDR2 SNEGSKA (reference sequence). V was shortened by 1 base and J by 2 bases, with 8 bases between the two germline ends. The CDR3 is 14 residues long. This chain's CDR3 is CSARAGRTNEKLFF. The CDR3 region has the DNA TGCAGTGCTAGAGCAGGCCGTACTAATGAAAAACTGTTTTTT.

This clonotype came up many times. The chain combines TRBV18 with TRBJ2-1, with 9 bases lining up with TRBD2. In germline, CDR1 is KGHSH, CDR2 LQKENI. The V gene end was trimmed by 0 bases and the J gene end by 7 bases; junction bases not matched to a gene: 7. The CDR3 is 16 amino acids. Here the CDR3 DNA reads TGTGCCAGCTCACCACCGTTAGCGGGAGCGGAGAATGAGCAGTTCTTC. Translated, it gives CASSPPLAGAENEQFF.

This clonotype occurred a few times. The CDR3 coding sequence is TGTGCCAGCAGCAAAGTCGAGGGGCGGAATGGCAATCAGCCCCAGCATTTT. Translated: CASSKVEGRNGNQPQHF. The J gene is TRBJ1-5, the V gene TRBV21-1; the listed D gene, TRBD1, was not tested against the DNA. TRBV21-1 is listed as a pseudogene. This CDR3 is built from 17 residues.

This clonotype appeared a few times. This sequence joins TRBV19 and TRBJ2-3; unclear D gene. Germline CDR1 and CDR2: LNHDA and SQIVND (reference sequence). The length of the CDR3 is 15 residues. The ends were cut back, 3 bases at V and 6 bases at J, with 16 bases in the middle. The DNA for the CDR3 is TGTGCCAGTAGTATGTCCCCACAGAACACGGATACGCAGTATTTT. Translated: CASSMSPQNTDTQYF.

This clonotype was recorded a few times. In nucleotides, the CDR3 is TGTGCCACCAGTGATTCAGCCAGCGGGAGTCTCTACAATGAGCAGTTCTTC. This sequence encodes CATSDSASGSLYNEQFF. The chain carries TRBV24-1 and TRBJ2-1, with 8 bases fitting TRBD2. The CDR3 consists of 17 residues. After removal of 2 bases from V and 3 bases from J, the junction contained 8 bases not matched to a gene. Germline V lookup: CDR1 KGHDR, CDR2 SFDVKD.

This clonotype was detected ten times or more. This chain links TRBV20-1 with TRBJ2-7, with a tentative D call TRBD1 (5 bases). Germline loops: CDR1 DFQATT, CDR2 SNEGSKA (reference sequence). The V and J ends lost 6 bases and 0 bases respectively, with 15 bases between them. CDR3 length equals 14 residues. CDR3 residues: CSAVSQDNSYEQYF. CDR3 coding DNA: TGCAGTGCCGTCTCCCAGGACAACTCCTACGAGCAGTACTTC.

This clonotype was observed many times. The J gene is TRBJ2-5, the V gene TRBV20-1; 9 positions agree with TRBD2. Trimming cost V 0 bases and J 7 bases; bases outside gene matches: 12. Germline V CDR1 and CDR2: DFQATT, SNEGSKA (reference sequence). CDR3 length: 16 residues. The CDR3 here is CSARDQREALGWTQYF. CDR3 nucleotide sequence: TGCAGTGCTAGAGATCAGCGGGAGGCCCTTGGGTGGACCCAGTACTTC.